Listed below are T cell receptor beta chains from one sample, sequenced in a study of T cell repertoires in cytomegalovirus infection. TCRdb passed the reads through MiXCR, listing each CDR3 protein once. The repertoire holds around 740,000 distinct CDR3 sequences, with 35% as singletons. Sequenced: PBMCs. Receptors were obtained from a human donor in good health (CMV status not recorded). Some clones in this sample may be carry-over from other donors' samples. CDR3s leave out the opening cysteine and the closing phenylalanine or tryptophan.

v_call	j_call	cdr3_aa
TRBV30	TRBJ1-5	AWSVHSNQPQH
TRBV19	TRBJ1-3	ASQRGSGAGNTIY
TRBV27	TRBJ2-7	ASSLKPGAEQY
TRBV7-2	TRBJ2-3	ASSSGGRGRWDTQY
TRBV11-2	TRBJ2-7	ASSLWSPSEQY
TRBV28	TRBJ1-1	ASQRQGDTEAF
TRBV20-1	TRBJ2-5	SARLQEGETQY
TRBV28	TRBJ1-3	ASSSPGRDGNTIY
TRBV4-1	TRBJ1-1	ASTPTAGLNTEAF
TRBV6-6	TRBJ2-6	ASSLLGGAGANVLT
TRBV7-2	TRBJ1-1	ASSLPPGIRTEAF
TRBV28	TRBJ1-2	ASSQPAGGYGYT
TRBV7-2	TRBJ1-4	ASSLSLTGGNEKLF
TRBV7-9	TRBJ1-1	ASSRLRDRTANTEAF
TRBV24-1	TRBJ2-2	ATSDKHDIRVTGELF
TRBV10-3	TRBJ2-3	AISDAPGGIFRSDTQY
TRBV12-3/TRBV12-4	TRBJ1-3	ASRLVSGRTGNTIY
TRBV15	TRBJ1-4	ATSSSTGRQEKLF
TRBV6-5	TRBJ2-3	ASSYRLAGGTDTQY
TRBV5-6	TRBJ1-3	ASSLARGLDGNSGNTIY
TRBV7-9	TRBJ1-1	ASRFIGDREAF
TRBV7-6	TRBJ2-2	ASSSPTGELF
TRBV10-3	TRBJ1-5	AIRSLDHQPQH
TRBV28	TRBJ1-2	ASSLSGPANYGYT
TRBV11-2	TRBJ2-5	ASSLERDGETQY
TRBV7-8	TRBJ2-7	ASTASRYEQY
TRBV27	TRBJ1-1	ASIGHTEAF
TRBV5-4	TRBJ2-3	ASRGTDTQY
TRBV5-5	TRBJ2-3	ASSLMSSHNTDTQY
TRBV28	TRBJ2-7	ASRDQAGSSGEQY
TRBV7-2	TRBJ2-1	ASSSDRGLRYNEQF
TRBV10-3	TRBJ1-2	AIRQLPNYGYT
TRBV4-1	TRBJ2-3	ASGPESTSTDTQY
TRBV11-1	TRBJ2-5	ASSLLLQGEHETQY
TRBV6-5	TRBJ1-5	ASSYSAPGATTADDPPQPQH
TRBV19	TRBJ2-1	ASSIDGTTWQF
TRBV7-6	TRBJ1-5	ACSRSGGNQPQH
TRBV6-5	TRBJ2-7	ASSRLWAGSDEQY
TRBV6-5	TRBJ2-3	ASSYDRQGSTDTQY
TRBV19	TRBJ1-2	ASTASYGGGYT
TRBV11-2	TRBJ2-1	ASSLGVQEQF
TRBV7-3	TRBJ2-2	DSSLHGVNTGELF
TRBV29-1	TRBJ1-4	SVVRRGGGANEKLF
TRBV19	TRBJ1-6	ASSITGGGNSPLH
TRBV7-2	TRBJ2-2	ASSLSGLAGFSGELL
TRBV4-1	TRBJ1-2	ASSQEPTGVGYGYT
TRBV5-1	TRBJ2-3	ASSFPTSTHTDTQY
TRBV27	TRBJ2-3	ASSYRASTDTQY
TRBV27	TRBJ1-5	ASSSLQTVQPQH
TRBV7-9	TRBJ1-4	ASSNQGEINEKLF
TRBV7-8	TRBJ1-3	ASSQRHGPGNTIY
TRBV28	TRBJ2-2	ASSLRARPTGELF
TRBV28	TRBJ2-2	ASSTLAAGTGELF